These T cell receptor beta chains were read from a single sample in a study of blood T cells in healthy people across ages. One entry per CDR3 protein results from TCRdb running MiXCR on the 5' RACE reads. This sample has 750,000 to 1,000,000 distinct CDR3 sequences, with 25% to 35% found just once. These data are also associated with another study on T cells of mothers and their children.

Sequencing was done on a sample of blood. These receptors all stem from a woman aged 40 to 50 in good health. CDR3s include the opening cysteine and the closing phenylalanine or tryptophan. The D gene is left open where the match is weak. A clone size is listed for some rows: how often the clone was seen (once, few, many), or a class if it is expanded.

TRBJ1-5 NA TRBV7-2 NA TGTGCCAGCAGCTTAATGGAAGGTCGGCCCCAGCATTTT CASSLMEGRPQHF
TRBJ2-6 NA TRBV5-1 many TGCGCCAGCAGCAAGGACGGCACCTCTGGGGCCAACGTCCTGACTTTC CASSKDGTSGANVLTF
TRBJ1-1 NA TRBV7-2 NA TGTGCCAGCAGCTTAGCTCTAGCAGTGATGAACACTGAAGCTTTCTTT CASSLALAVMNTEAFF
TRBJ1-2 NA TRBV20-1 NA TGCAGTGCTAGGAAGGACAGTACTAACTATGGCTACACCTTC CSARKDSTNYGYTF
TRBJ1-3 NA TRBV5-1 NA TGCGCCAGCAGCCCCGGGACTTACGGAAACACCATATATTTT CASSPGTYGNTIYF
TRBJ2-1 NA TRBV11-1 NA TGTGCCAGCAGCCCGCTCGGGGGGCGGGGTGTCTACAATGAGCAGTTCTTC CASSPLGGRGVYNEQFF
TRBJ1-5 NA TRBV20-1 few TGCAGTGCTAGTCCGGGGGATCAGCCCCAGCATTTT CSASPGDQPQHF
TRBJ2-1 NA TRBV6-2/TRBV6-3 NA TGTGCCAGCAGTTACGGATTGACAGATGAGCAGTTCTTC CASSYGLTDEQFF
TRBJ1-5 TRBD1 TRBV15 few TGTGCCACCAGCAGAGATATCCGGGACAGGGAAGGTTTTGAGCCCCAGCATTTT CATSRDIRDREGFEPQHF
TRBJ1-2 NA TRBV3-1 NA TGTGCCAGCAGCCACAGAAGAGGGTATGGTGGCTACACCTTC CASSHRRGYGGYTF
TRBJ1-4 NA TRBV7-9 NA TGTGCCAGCAGTTTCGTAAAGGGAGCCCTTAATGAAAAACTGTTTTTT CASSFVKGALNEKLFF
TRBJ1-2 TRBD1 TRBV4-1 few TGCGCCAGCAGCCAAGCCCTAGGGACAGCTAACTATGGCTACACCTTC CASSQALGTANYGYTF
TRBJ1-1 NA TRBV27 few TGTGCCAGCAGTACGGGTCTGGGCAGGGGTAACACTGAAGCTTTCTTT CASSTGLGRGNTEAFF
TRBJ1-1 TRBD1 TRBV7-3 NA TGTGCCAGCAGCATCGACAGGGGGAGTGAAGCTTTCTTT CASSIDRGSEAFF
TRBJ2-1 TRBD2 TRBV5-1 NA TGCGCCAGCAGCTTGGGAGGTAGCGGGGGGGCCCAGAAGAATGAGCAGTTCTTC CASSLGGSGGAQKNEQFF
TRBJ2-1 TRBD2 TRBV12-3/TRBV12-4 NA TGTGCCAGCAGTTTAGAGGTAGCGGGGGGGCTTTATGAGCAGTTCTTC CASSLEVAGGLYEQFF
TRBJ2-5 NA TRBV15 many TGTGCCACCAGCAGAGATCTAGAGGAGACCCAGTACTTC CATSRDLEETQYF
TRBJ1-6 TRBD1 TRBV20-1 NA TGCAGTGCTAGGGGGGACAGGGGATCACCCCTCCACTTT CSARGDRGSPLHF
TRBJ2-3 NA TRBV7-2 NA TGTGCCAGCAGCTTACGAGGCTACCGCACAGATACGCGGTATTTT CASSLRGYRTDTRYF
TRBJ1-1 NA TRBV4-3 NA TGCGCCAGCAGCCAAGATGTGGTTACCTACACTGAAGCTTTCTTT CASSQDVVTYTEAFF
TRBJ2-4 TRBD1 TRBV15 NA TGTGCCACCAGCCTACAGGGGCCGGACATTCAGTACTTC CATSLQGPDIQYF
TRBJ2-5 TRBD1 TRBV19 few TGTGCCAGCTCAAACAGGGGGCAAACTTCCCAGTACTTC CASSNRGQTSQYF
TRBJ2-1 NA TRBV29-1 NA TGCAGCGTTAGGGAAACGGGCTGGACAGCCTACAATGAGCAGTTCTTC CSVRETGWTAYNEQFF
TRBJ2-3 TRBD1 TRBV5-1 few TGCGCCAGCAGCTTGGATGGACAGGGGTATAGCGATACGCAGTATTTT CASSLDGQGYSDTQYF
TRBJ2-3 NA TRBV5-1 NA TGCGTCAGCAGCTTACAGGCTCCAAGCACAGATACGCAGTATTTT CVSSLQAPSTDTQYF
TRBJ2-7 NA TRBV28 NA TGTGCCAGCGGGGACAACCGCTCCTACGAGCAGTACTTC CASGDNRSYEQYF
TRBJ1-2 TRBD1 TRBV5-6 few TGTGCCAGCAGCTTGCGAGGCGGGACAGGGGTCGGCTACACCTTC CASSLRGGTGVGYTF
TRBJ2-1 TRBD2 TRBV7-9 NA TGTGCCAGCAGCTCCTATAGCGGGCAGTCCTACAATGAGCAGTTCTTC CASSSYSGQSYNEQFF
TRBJ2-1 TRBD2 TRBV20-1 NA TGCAGTGCTAGAATCGGTAGCGGGAGGGGGAGCTCCTACAATGAGCAGTTCTTC CSARIGSGRGSSYNEQFF
TRBJ2-5 TRBD2 TRBV9 NA TGTGCCAGCAGCGTAGCTACTAGCGGGGGGGGTACCCAAGAGACCCAGTACTTC CASSVATSGGGTQETQYF
TRBJ1-2 TRBD1 TRBV2 NA TGTGCCAGCACCCGACAGGGAAACTATGGCTACACCTTC CASTRQGNYGYTF
TRBJ2-7 NA TRBV20-1 NA TGCAGTGCTAGTAAAGGCTACGAGCAGTACTTC CSASKGYEQYF
TRBJ2-1 NA TRBV5-1 NA TGCGCCAGCAGCTCCTCGGGACACGGGTTTTGTAATGAGCAGTTCTTC CASSSSGHGFCNEQFF
TRBJ1-5 NA TRBV10-3 NA TGTGCCAGCCACCGGGACCTCAATCAGCCCCAGCATTTT CASHRDLNQPQHF
TRBJ1-5 NA TRBV3-1 many TGTGCCAGCAGCCAAGATACAGGGAACAGGCATCAGCCCCAGCATTTT CASSQDTGNRHQPQHF
TRBJ1-5 TRBD1 TRBV19 few TGTGCCAGTAGCCCGACAGGGGGGATGGATCAGCCCCAGCATTTT CASSPTGGMDQPQHF
TRBJ2-5 TRBD2 TRBV28 NA TGTGCCAGCAGCCGAAGGAGCGGGGCAGAGACCCAGTACTTC CASSRRSGAETQYF
TRBJ2-1 NA TRBV20-1 once TGCAGTGCTGGAGATCCGGACAGAATTGAGCAGATCTTC CSAGDPDRIEQIF
TRBJ2-1 NA TRBV5-1 NA TGCGCCAGCAGCTCAGGTAGGAGGGAGATGGATGAGCAGTTCTTC CASSSGRREMDEQFF
TRBJ2-3 NA TRBV12-3/TRBV12-4 few TGTGCCAGCAGTCCCGGGACCAGGACGGATACGCAGTATTTT CASSPGTRTDTQYF
TRBJ1-4 TRBD1 TRBV20-1 many TGCAGTGCCTCGACAGGGGGCGAGCGTGAAAAACTGTTTTTT CSASTGGEREKLFF
TRBJ2-1 NA TRBV20-1 NA NA CSASSTFGASYNEQFF
TRBJ2-3 NA TRBV5-1 few TGCGCCAGCAGGCTAAGGGACGGGGGTGCAGATACGCAGTATTTT CASRLRDGGADTQYF
TRBJ2-1 TRBD2 TRBV12-3/TRBV12-4 many TGTGCCAGCAGTTTAGCGCGGGGACTAGCGGGGGGGCGCTCCTACAATGAGCAGTTCTTC CASSLARGLAGGRSYNEQFF
TRBJ1-2 NA TRBV4-1 many TGTGCCAGCAGCCAAGATTCAGCTAACTATGGCTACACCTTC CASSQDSANYGYTF
TRBJ2-5 TRBD2 TRBV12-3/TRBV12-4 few TGTGCGACTAGCGACTCGGAGGCGTCCGAGACCCAGTACTTC CATSDSEASETQYF
TRBJ2-4 TRBD2 TRBV29-1 NA TGCAGCGGGGGACTAGCGGGGGGACGCGGCAATGAGCAGTACTTC CSGGLAGGRGNEQYF
TRBJ1-6 NA TRBV7-8 many TGTGCCAGCAGCTTAGCTGGGGGGTTGAGGGCTGGATCACCCCTCCACTTT CASSLAGGLRAGSPLHF
TRBJ2-1 NA TRBV11-2 few TGTGCCAGCAGCTTAGATCGGTGGAATGAGCAGTTCTTC CASSLDRWNEQFF
TRBJ1-3 TRBD1 TRBV5-1 NA TGCGCCAGCAGCAGACAGGGTGGCTCTGGAAACACCATATATTTT CASSRQGGSGNTIYF
TRBJ2-3 NA TRBV7-9 once TGTGCCAGCAATCATAACCCCGACAGCACAGATACGCAGTATTTT CASNHNPDSTDTQYF
TRBJ1-2 NA TRBV12-3/TRBV12-4 few TGTGCCAGCAGTGTATCAGGGGCCTATGGCTACACCTTC CASSVSGAYGYTF
TRBJ1-2 TRBD1 TRBV7-2 once TGTGCCAGCAGCTTCGGGACAGGGGGGGAGGTCGGCTACACCTTC CASSFGTGGEVGYTF
TRBJ1-2 NA TRBV5-1 NA TGCGCCAGCAGCTGGGCGGGGGGGAACTATGGCTACACCTTC CASSWAGGNYGYTF